Here is one TCR beta chain with its context. The antigen remains unidentified. The authors split each subset's genomic DNA evenly across several immunoSEQ plates. Only in-frame clones appear in the TCRdb table, and some are missing; sequencing was by immunoSEQ multiplex PCR. The data contain about 120,000 clones, roughly 70% of them singletons. Germline V CDR1 and CDR2: MGHDK, SYGVNS. V was cut by 1 base and J by 7 bases, with 17 bases left in between. The CDR3 contains 16 residues. This entry comes from a study of shared clonotypes between healthy human individuals. On the study more broadly: Three CD4 naive, three CD4 memory, two CD8 naive and one CD8 memory plate were used per donor. Study results and caveats: Richness estimates generally favored naive over memory subsets.

This TCR was sampled from a woman younger than 45 in good health. The sequencing input was memory CD8+ T cells sorted from blood. Subset denoted: CD45RO+ cells pooled with CCR7-negative TemRA cells. The chain combines TRBV25-1 with TRBJ2-1; D is possibly TRBD1 (6 bases). CDR3 DNA sequence: TGTGCCAGCAGTGAATCTACGGGCACAAGGGGGAATGAGCAGTTCTTC. Amino acids: CASSESTGTRGNEQFF. The full variable domain, completed using reference TRBV25-1 and TRBJ2-1, is EADIYQTPRYLVIGTGKKITLECSQTMGHDKMYWYQQDPGMELHLIHYSYGVNSTEKGDLSSESTVSRIRTEHFPLTLESARPSHTSQYLCASSESTGTRGNEQFFGPGTRLTVL.